The following is a T cell receptor beta chain sequence with its context. This entry is derived from a study of technical replicates of blood from a handful of donors. The protocol was immunoSEQ multiplex PCR, while the TCRdb copy is restricted to in-frame clones and leaves out a portion. Counted here are around 100,000 clones, roughly 94% occurring once; the ten biggest clones make up around 0.36%. The source is a human donor in good health. The material sequenced was T cells isolated from PBMCs.

CDR3 nucleotide sequence: TGTGCCAGCGGTAACCCAGGGATATCGCAGACCCAGTACTTC. Protein product: CASGNPGISQTQYF. V gene TRBV7-9 combines with J gene TRBJ2-5; TRBD1 might be the D (5 bases). The CDR3 runs to 14 residues. CDR1 and CDR2 from the germline V gene are SEHNR and FQNEAQ (reference sequence). V was trimmed by 8 bases and J by 6 bases, leaving 19 bases between them.